The next 30 T cell receptor beta chains were all read from a single sample in a study of Ad26.COV2.S vaccination and SARS-CoV-2 variants listed by TCRdb under 2021. The library relied on the immunoSEQ multiplex PCR assay. TCRdb's version of the immuneACCESS table is confined to in-frame rearrangements and falls short of the full clone set. An unresolved V gene accounts for under half of the shortfall where checked; the remainder is of unknown origin. A total of about 480,000 clones appear in this sample, around 90% of them only once. Roughly 13% of the sample belongs to the ten largest clones. The meaning of the sample's treatment or condition label: around 19 received Ad26.COV2.S at low or high dose, single or two shots; five or six received placebo; per-sample allocation not given. Repertoires of vaccine and placebo recipients were sequenced from samples taken on day 63 after the first injection.

The source material was peripheral blood, sampled in a trial of Ad26.COV2.S vaccine versus placebo. These receptors came from a person aged 18-65 years who received the Ad26.COV2.S COVID-19 vaccine or a placebo.

The chain joins TRBV27 to TRBJ2-3; no firm D call. Germline V lookup: CDR1 MNHEY, CDR2 SMNVEV (reference sequence). Between the trimmed V and J ends, which lost 5 bases and 6 bases, there was a span of 24 bases. This CDR3 contains 17 residues. This chain's CDR3 is CASSPQTVTSPDDTQYF. CDR3 nucleotide sequence: TGTGCCAGCAGTCCCCAAACAGTGACTTCGCCCGACGATACGCAGTATTTT.

This sequence joins TRBV30 and TRBJ1-2; D unclear. V was clipped by 0 bases and J by 7 bases, with 12 bases between them. The CDR3 runs 13 residues. Germline V lookup: CDR1 GTSNPN, CDR2 SVGIG (reference sequence). CDR3 nucleotide sequence: TGTGCCTGGAGTGTCGATTACTCTGGTGGCTACACCTTC. Residues: CAWSVDYSGGYTF. Combining the CDR3 with reference TRBV30 and TRBJ1-2 gives the whole variable domain SQTIHQWPATLVQPVGSPLSLECTVEGTSNPNLYWYRQAAGRGLQLLFYSVGIGQISSEVPQNLSASRPQDRQFILSSKKLLLSDSGFYLCAWSVDYSGGYTFGSGTRLTVV.

The genes are TRBV6-5 and TRBJ1-5, with D perhaps TRBD1 (5 bases). The CDR3 is 13 residues long. Germline CDR1 reads MNHEY; CDR2 reads SVGAGI. Trimming removed 6 bases at V and 4 bases at J, with 10 bases between. This chain's CDR3 is CASSTGQNQPQHF. CDR3 DNA: TGTGCCAGCAGCACAGGTCAGAATCAGCCCCAGCATTTT.

The chain employs TRBV10-2 and TRBJ2-5; no reliable D call. The CDR3 has 14 residues. V was clipped by 0 bases and J by 7 bases, with 12 bases between them. The germline V gene has CDR1 WSHSY and CDR2 SAAADI. In DNA, the CDR3 is TGCGCCAGCAGTGAGTCCCTGGCACTGGGGACCCAGTACTTC. Translating it yields CASSESLALGTQYF.

The chain combines TRBV27 with TRBJ2-3; no clear D gene. There are 15 residues in the CDR3. Trimming stripped 2 bases from V and 0 bases from J, with 9 bases between. Germline CDR1 and CDR2: MNHEY and SMNVEV (reference sequence). CDR3 sequence (DNA): TGTGCCAGCAGTTTACAGGCCCCTAGCACAGATACGCAGTATTTT. This encodes CASSLQAPSTDTQYF.

With respect to this clone: The junction differs from germline at one of its ends, possibly a read error. This chain links TRBV7-7 with TRBJ2-7, with a possible D match to TRBD1 (6 bases). Germline CDR1 SSHAT, CDR2 FNYEAQ (reference sequence). The CDR3 runs 14 residues. DNA of the CDR3: TGTGCTAGCAGCAACGCGAACAGGGTCTACGAGCAGTACTTC. It specifies CASSNANRVYEQYF.

This clone was seen just once. V is TRBV27 and J is TRBJ2-7; D not certain. V lost 6 bases to trimming and J lost 6 bases, with 15 bases between them. CDR1 MNHEY and CDR2 SMNVEV come from the germline V gene (reference sequence). The CDR3 length is 13 residues. CDR3 in amino acids: CASSPSVAVEQYF. DNA of the CDR3: TGTGCCAGCAGCCCATCGGTAGCCGTCGAGCAGTACTTC.

The chain recombines TRBV11-2 with TRBJ2-7, with TRBD2 matching 11 bases. The junction had 5 bases not matched to a gene; V was cut back by 5 bases and J by 2 bases. The germline V gene encodes CDR1 SGHAT and CDR2 FQNNGV. The CDR3 contains 15 residues. The CDR3 DNA reads TGTGCCAGCAGCCTCGGGACTAGCGGACCCTACGAGCAGTACTTC. Protein: CASSLGTSGPYEQYF.

This clone was observed a single time. The DNA of the CDR3 is TGCGCCAGCAGCACCCAACTAGCGGGAGCCTCCAATGAGCAGTTCTTC. Translation gives CASSTQLAGASNEQFF. This rearrangement joins TRBV4-3 to TRBJ2-1; 11 bases match TRBD2. Trimming removed 5 bases from V and 6 bases from J; junction bases left unmatched: 9. The germline V gene has CDR1 LGHNA and CDR2 YSLEER. This CDR3 is built from 16 residues.

V usage is TRBV7-9 and J usage is TRBJ2-5; D perhaps matches TRBD2 (5 bases). The CDR3 sequence is 12 residues long. Trimming shortened V by 11 bases and J by 5 bases, and 15 bases separated the two germline ends. Per germline, CDR1 SEHNR and CDR2 FQNEAQ (reference sequence). The CDR3, as DNA: TGTGCCGGAGGACCCAGCCCGGAGACCCAGTACTTC. Translation gives CAGGPSPETQYF.

The V call is TRBV11-2, the J call TRBJ2-7, with TRBD2 matching 10 bases. The CDR3 has 15 residues. The V segment lost 0 bases and the J segment 2 bases; nucleotides outside the gene matches: 1. Looked up from germline, CDR1 is SGHAT and CDR2 is FQNNGV. The CDR3 DNA follows: TGTGCCAGCAGCTTAGAACTAGCGGGACCCTACGAGCAGTACTTC. It codes for CASSLELAGPYEQYF.

The chain couples TRBV2 to TRBJ1-1; unclear D gene. Germline CDR1 SNHLY, CDR2 FYNNEI. This CDR3 has 14 residues. Trimming shortened V by 4 bases and J by 0 bases, and 9 bases separated the two germline ends. CDR3 residues: CASSAVSMNTEAFF. CDR3 sequence (DNA): TGTGCCAGCAGTGCCGTTTCCATGAACACTGAAGCTTTCTTT.

The chain employs TRBV5-1 and TRBJ2-7, with TRBD1 matching 7 bases. The CDR3 is 13 amino acids. J was trimmed by 2 bases and V by 4 bases; bases with no gene match: 3. The germline V gene encodes CDR1 SGHRS and CDR2 YFSETQ. The CDR3 sequence: CASSGGQTYEQYF. Written as DNA, the CDR3 is TGCGCCAGCAGCGGGGGACAGACCTACGAGCAGTACTTC. Complete variable domain (other parts from reference TRBV5-1 and TRBJ2-7): KAGVTQTPRYLIKTRGQQVTLSCSPISGHRSVSWYQQTPGQGLQFLFEYFSETQRNKGNFPGRFSGRQFSNSRSEMNVSTLELGDSALYLCASSGGQTYEQYFGPGTRLTVT.

The J gene is TRBJ1-4, the V gene TRBV7-9; 9 bases fit TRBD1. Germline values: CDR1 SEHNR, CDR2 FQNEAQ (reference sequence). There are 16 residues in the CDR3. The ends lost 1 base at V and 8 bases at J; junction bases unmatched: 8. The CDR3 DNA is TGTGCCAGCAGCTTAGACGAGAACAGGGGGCAAGAAAAACTGTTTTTT. It is translated as CASSLDENRGQEKLFF.

This clone was seen a single time. This chain uses TRBV15 with TRBJ2-7; no clear D gene. The CDR3 sequence is 11 residues long. The V end was cut by 11 bases, the J end by 0 bases, with 8 bases between. Looked up from germline, CDR1 is LNHNV and CDR2 is YYDKDF (reference sequence). CDR3 DNA: TGTGCCCCCCGAGTCTCCTACGAGCAGTACTTC. Translating it yields CAPRVSYEQYF.

The chain employs TRBV28 and TRBJ1-5, with 8 bases identical to TRBD1. CDR3 size: 15 residues. J was trimmed by 6 bases and V by 1 base; bases with no gene match: 5. Germline loops: CDR1 MDHEN, CDR2 SYDVKM. CDR3 residues: CASSLSAGGSQPQHF. As DNA, the CDR3 is TGTGCCAGCAGTTTATCGGCAGGGGGCTCTCAGCCCCAGCATTTT. The full variable domain, its missing parts supplied by reference TRBV28 and TRBJ1-5, is DVKVTQSSRYLVKRTGEKVFLECVQDMDHENMFWYRQDPGLGLRLIYFSYDVKMKEKGDIPEGYSVSREKKERFSLILESASTNQTSMYLCASSLSAGGSQPQHFGDGTRLSIL.

V gene TRBV6-4 combines with J gene TRBJ2-7, with 10 bases aligning to TRBD2. This CDR3 spans 16 amino acids. Germline CDR1 MRHNA, CDR2 SNTAGT. The junction had 6 bases not matched to a gene; V was cut back by 0 bases and J by 4 bases. Here the CDR3 reads CASSDSLGLANYEQYF. CDR3 in DNA: TGTGCCAGCAGTGACTCTCTGGGACTAGCGAATTACGAGCAGTACTTC.

This clone appeared a few times. The chain carries TRBV11-1 and TRBJ2-7; 13 positions match TRBD2. Germline V gene data show CDR1 as SGHAT and CDR2 as FQDESV (reference sequence). Unmatched junction bases numbered 12, after V lost 5 bases and J lost 8 bases. This CDR3 is 16 amino acids long. The CDR3 coding sequence is TGTGCCAGCAGCCTTGGACTAGCGGGAGAAGTAGGCAAGCAGTACTTC. Translated: CASSLGLAGEVGKQYF.

The V call is TRBV5-1, the J call TRBJ2-1; D is unclear. V was trimmed by 0 bases and J by 3 bases, leaving 10 bases between them. The germline CDR1 and CDR2 sequences are SGHRS and YFSETQ. The CDR3 consists of 15 residues. The CDR3 DNA follows: TGCGCCAGCAGCTTGGCCGGTGAGCGCTACAATGAGCAGTTCTTC. It codes for CASSLAGERYNEQFF.

The chain uses TRBV6-5 and TRBJ1-5, with D possibly being TRBD1 (6 bases). Trimming removed 4 bases at V and 6 bases at J, with 13 bases between. Germline CDR1 MNHEY, CDR2 SVGAGI. CDR3 length: 14 amino acids. CDR3 bases: TGTGCCAGCAGTTCCAGGGGTATAAGTCAGCCCCAGCATTTT. Translation: CASSSRGISQPQHF.

This CDR3 reads CASSQGSASSYEQYF. DNA of the CDR3: TGCGCCAGCAGCCAAGGTTCAGCGAGCTCCTACGAGCAGTACTTC. The gene calls are TRBV4-3 and TRBJ2-7; D ambiguous. The V gene lost 1 base and the J gene lost 0 bases, with 10 bases spanning the gap. Looked up from germline, CDR1 is LGHNA and CDR2 is YSLEER. The CDR3 spans 15 residues.

In this sample, this clone turned up once. The chain has TRBV6-5 and TRBJ2-7, with D possibly matching TRBD1 (6 bases). V shed 0 bases and J shed 4 bases, with 13 bases lying between them. CDR1 is MNHEY and CDR2 is SVGAGI in the germline V gene. The CDR3 consists of 15 residues. CDR3 loop: CASSYSDSNEYEQYF. In nucleotides, the CDR3 is TGTGCCAGCAGTTACTCGGACAGTAACGAGTACGAGCAGTACTTC.

CDR3 sequence: CASSLQGLALEQYF. The CDR3 nucleotides read TGCGCCAGCAGCTTGCAAGGACTAGCTCTCGAGCAGTACTTC. The chain has TRBV5-1 and TRBJ2-7; 8 bases agree with TRBD2. Per the germline V gene, CDR1 is SGHRS and CDR2 is YFSETQ. The CDR3 sequence is 14 residues long. J was trimmed by 6 bases and V by 1 base; bases with no gene match: 6.

The rearrangement links TRBV18 to TRBJ2-2; D is unresolved. The length of the CDR3 is 14 residues. Germline V gene data show CDR1 as KGHSH and CDR2 as LQKENI. Between the trimmed V and J ends, which lost 1 base and 4 bases, there was a span of 7 bases. The CDR3 coding sequence is TGTGCCAGCTCACCACTTAAAGGCACCGGGGAGCTGTTTTTT. Translated, it gives CASSPLKGTGELFF.

The chain carries TRBV28 and TRBJ2-1; no reliable D call. V was shortened by 3 bases and J by 4 bases, with 7 bases between the two germline ends. CDR3 length: 13 amino acids. Germline V gene lookup returns CDR1 MDHEN and CDR2 SYDVKM. The CDR3 nucleotides read TGTGCCAGCAGTTTCTACGATTACAATGAGCAGTTCTTC. As protein: CASSFYDYNEQFF.

J is TRBJ2-1 and V is TRBV2; D call uncertain. Trimming shortened V by 7 bases and J by 8 bases, and 15 bases separated the two germline ends. Germline V gene data show CDR1 as SNHLY and CDR2 as FYNNEI. The CDR3 is 13 residues long. The CDR3 DNA sequence: TGTGCCAGCACCAACCCTTTTCGTTATGAGCAGTTCTTC. Protein: CASTNPFRYEQFF.

The chain recombines TRBV5-8 with TRBJ1-5; TRBD1 aligns across 10 bases. With 5 bases clipped from V and 4 bases from J, the junction kept 6 bases outside the gene matches. Germline-derived CDR1 and CDR2 are SGHTS and YDEGEE. This CDR3 comprises 15 residues. The CDR3 DNA is TGTGCCAGCAGGAGTTGGGGACAGGGGAATCAGCCCCAGCATTTT. It is translated as CASRSWGQGNQPQHF. The entire variable domain, with the rest obtained from reference TRBV5-8 and TRBJ1-5, is as follows: EAGVTQSPTHLIKTRGQQATLRCSPISGHTSVYWYQQALGLGLQFLLWYDEGEERNRGNFPPRFSGRQFPNYSSELNVNALELEDSALYLCASRSWGQGNQPQHFGDGTRLSIL.

The table lists this clone with a count of one. The rearrangement joins TRBV28 to TRBJ2-7; D perhaps matches TRBD2 (5 bases). The CDR3 spans 16 residues. V dropped 6 bases and J dropped 3 bases, with 21 bases sitting between them. CDR1 and CDR2 (germline): MDHEN, SYDVKM. The CDR3 reads CASSLRWPAVNYEQYF. CDR3 DNA sequence: TGTGCCAGCAGCCTCCGGTGGCCAGCGGTTAACTACGAGCAGTACTTC. Variable domain in full (rest from reference TRBV28 and TRBJ2-7): DVKVTQSSRYLVKRTGEKVFLECVQDMDHENMFWYRQDPGLGLRLIYFSYDVKMKEKGDIPEGYSVSREKKERFSLILESASTNQTSMYLCASSLRWPAVNYEQYFGPGTRLTVT.

V is TRBV9 and J is TRBJ2-7, with 10 bases matching TRBD1. The V and J ends lost 5 bases and 6 bases, in that order; junction bases with no gene match: 5. From germline, CDR1 is SGDLS and CDR2 YYNGEE. The CDR3 is 13 amino acids. The CDR3 spells CASSTGTGVEQYF. The CDR3 DNA reads TGTGCCAGCAGTACCGGGACAGGGGTCGAGCAGTACTTC.

The V gene is TRBV25-1, the J gene TRBJ2-5; D gene unclear. V was pared by 2 bases and J by 5 bases, with 21 bases between. The CDR3 is 17 amino acids. Germline-derived CDR1 and CDR2 are MGHDK and SYGVNS. CDR3 DNA sequence: TGTGCCAGCAGTGAACCCCGCCAGACTTCACCATGGGAGACCCAGTACTTC. It codes for CASSEPRQTSPWETQYF.